The entry that follows covers one T cell receptor beta chain sequence. Its antigen is still unknown. The PCR used 60 Vbeta and 13 Jbeta primers. Sequencing used immunoSEQ multiplex PCR; TCRdb keeps in-frame clones, though not all of them. The sample includes roughly 90,000 clones, roughly 82% of them seen just once. This sample was included in a study of cytomegalovirus exposure and HLA in healthy donors. Points from the study as a whole: Follow-up analysis later connected one missense variant in DCLRE1C with trimming of TCR beta V- and J-genes.

Trimming took off 10 bases at V and 7 bases at J, with 19 bases between the two ends. The CDR3 covers 14 residues. Germline V gives CDR1 LNHDA, CDR2 SQIVND (reference sequence). The chain links TRBV19 to TRBJ1-4; a weak D match, TRBD1 (5 bases). The sequence was obtained from a man aged 25-40 years in good health and CMV-seropositive. The specimen was PBMCs. CDR3 protein: CATNLQGAGEKLFF. The CDR3 DNA reads as TGTGCCACCAACCTACAAGGGGCAGGTGAAAAACTGTTTTTT.